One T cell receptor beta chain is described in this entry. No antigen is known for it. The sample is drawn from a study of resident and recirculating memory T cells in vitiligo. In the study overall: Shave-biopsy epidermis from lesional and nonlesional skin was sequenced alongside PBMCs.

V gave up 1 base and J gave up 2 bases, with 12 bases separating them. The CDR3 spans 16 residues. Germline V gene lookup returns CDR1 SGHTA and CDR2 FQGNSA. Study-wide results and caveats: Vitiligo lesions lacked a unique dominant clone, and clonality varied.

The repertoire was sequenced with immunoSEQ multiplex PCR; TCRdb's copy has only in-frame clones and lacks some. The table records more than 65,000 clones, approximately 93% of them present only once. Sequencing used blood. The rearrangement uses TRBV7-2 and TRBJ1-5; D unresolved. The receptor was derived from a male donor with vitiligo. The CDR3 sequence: CASSLVPTLGNQPQHF. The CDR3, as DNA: TGTGCCAGCAGCTTAGTGCCCACCCTAGGCAATCAGCCCCAGCATTTT.